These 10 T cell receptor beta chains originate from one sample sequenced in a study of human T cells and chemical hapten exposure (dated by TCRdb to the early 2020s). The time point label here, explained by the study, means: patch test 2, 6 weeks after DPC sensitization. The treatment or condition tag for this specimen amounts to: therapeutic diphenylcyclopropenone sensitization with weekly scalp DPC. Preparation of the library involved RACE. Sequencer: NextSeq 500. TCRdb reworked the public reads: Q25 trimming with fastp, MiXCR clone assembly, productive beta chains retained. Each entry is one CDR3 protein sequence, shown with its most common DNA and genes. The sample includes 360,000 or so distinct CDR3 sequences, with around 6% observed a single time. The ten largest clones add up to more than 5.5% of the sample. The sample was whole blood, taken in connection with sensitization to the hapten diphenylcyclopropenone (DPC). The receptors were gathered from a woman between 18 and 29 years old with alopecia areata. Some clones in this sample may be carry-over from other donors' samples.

For the CDR3, the DNA is TGCGCCAGCAGCCAAGGCCCGGCAGATACGCAGTATTTT. Its protein product is CASSQGPADTQYF. The chain couples TRBV4-1 to TRBJ2-3; D not certain. V dropped 1 base and J dropped 4 bases, with 6 bases sitting between them. This CDR3 is built from 13 residues. Germline-derived CDR1 and CDR2 are MGHRA and YSYEKL.

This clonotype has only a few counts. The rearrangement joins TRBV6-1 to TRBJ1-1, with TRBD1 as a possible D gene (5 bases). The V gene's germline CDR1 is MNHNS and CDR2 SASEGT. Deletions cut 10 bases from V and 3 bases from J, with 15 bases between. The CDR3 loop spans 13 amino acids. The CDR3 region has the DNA TGTGCCACCCGCTCGGGGCTAGACACTGAAGCTTTCTTT. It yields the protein CATRSGLDTEAFF.

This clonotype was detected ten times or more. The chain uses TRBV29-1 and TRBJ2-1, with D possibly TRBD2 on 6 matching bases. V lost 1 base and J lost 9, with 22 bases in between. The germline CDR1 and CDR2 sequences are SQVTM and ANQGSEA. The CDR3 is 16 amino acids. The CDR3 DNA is TGCAGCGTTGAAGGTGGAGTGGGGGGTACCTTTGGTGAGCAGTTCTTC. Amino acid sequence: CSVEGGVGGTFGEQFF.

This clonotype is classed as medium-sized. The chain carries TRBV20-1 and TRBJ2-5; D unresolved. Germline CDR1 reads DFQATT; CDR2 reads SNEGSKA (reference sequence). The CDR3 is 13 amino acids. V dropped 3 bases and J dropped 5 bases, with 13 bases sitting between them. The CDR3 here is CSASPYAHETQYF. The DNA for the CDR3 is TGCAGTGCTAGCCCATACGCCCACGAGACCCAGTACTTC.

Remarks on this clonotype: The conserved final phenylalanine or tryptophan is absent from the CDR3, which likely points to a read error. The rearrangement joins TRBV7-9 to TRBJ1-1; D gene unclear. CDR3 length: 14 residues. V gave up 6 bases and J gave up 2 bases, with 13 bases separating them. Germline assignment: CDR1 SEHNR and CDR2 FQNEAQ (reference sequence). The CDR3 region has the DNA TGTGCCAGCAGATCGCCGGGCCCAAACACTGAAGCTTTCTTG. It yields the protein CASRSPGPNTEAFL.

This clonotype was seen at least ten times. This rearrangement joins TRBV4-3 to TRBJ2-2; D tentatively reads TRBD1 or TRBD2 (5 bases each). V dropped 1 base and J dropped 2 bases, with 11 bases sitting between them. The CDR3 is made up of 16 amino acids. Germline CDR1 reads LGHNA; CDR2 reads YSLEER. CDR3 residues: CASSQARGLNTGELFF. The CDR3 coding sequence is TGCGCCAGCAGCCAAGCACGGGGCCTAAACACCGGGGAGCTGTTTTTT.

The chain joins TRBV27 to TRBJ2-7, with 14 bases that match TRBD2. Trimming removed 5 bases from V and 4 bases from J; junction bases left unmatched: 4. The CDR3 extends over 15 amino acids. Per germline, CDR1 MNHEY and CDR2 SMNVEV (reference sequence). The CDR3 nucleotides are TGTGCCAGCAGTACGGGGACTAGCGGGGGTTACGAGCAGTACTTC. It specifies CASSTGTSGGYEQYF.

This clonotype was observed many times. This chain's CDR3 is CSVDTGGRSSPYGYTF. The DNA for the CDR3 is TGCAGCGTCGACACAGGGGGCAGATCGTCCCCTTATGGCTACACCTTC. V usage is TRBV29-1 and J usage is TRBJ1-2; 9 positions match TRBD1. Per the germline V gene, CDR1 is SQVTM and CDR2 is ANQGSEA. The CDR3 has 16 amino acids. Trimming cost V 6 bases and J 5 bases; bases outside gene matches: 16.

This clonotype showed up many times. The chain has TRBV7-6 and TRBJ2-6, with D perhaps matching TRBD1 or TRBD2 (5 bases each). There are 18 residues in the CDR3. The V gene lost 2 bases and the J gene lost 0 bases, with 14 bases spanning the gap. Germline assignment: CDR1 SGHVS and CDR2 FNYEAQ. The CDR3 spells CASSLSPGPISGANVLTF. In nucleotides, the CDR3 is TGTGCCAGCAGCTTATCCCCGGGGCCTATCTCTGGGGCCAACGTCCTGACTTTC.

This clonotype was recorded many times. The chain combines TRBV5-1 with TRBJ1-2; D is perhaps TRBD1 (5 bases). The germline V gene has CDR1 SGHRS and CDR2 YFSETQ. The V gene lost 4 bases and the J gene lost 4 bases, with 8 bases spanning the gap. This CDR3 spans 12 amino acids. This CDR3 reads CASSTGLYGYTF. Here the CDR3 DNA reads TGCGCCAGCAGCACAGGTCTCTATGGCTACACCTTC.